This section outlines one TCR beta chain sequence together with its context. Its antigen specificity is not known. No base-level quality is on record; no much larger clone is a single base apart. The treatment or condition label, read with the paper, signifies: live attenuated yellow fever vaccine strain. At every blood-draw timepoint, two biological replicates of bulk PBMCs were collected. A standard Ficoll-Paque protocol was used to isolate PBMCs from peripheral blood. RNA was extracted with TriZol from bulk PBMCs, CD4 and CD8 fractions, and dextramer-positive and dextramer-negative fractions. V lost 5 bases and J lost 3 bases; the stretch between them is 13 bases long. The CDR3, from cysteine to phenylalanine, totals 13 residues. Only the CDR3 DNA is retained, 39 bases long and in frame from the first base. The CDR1 and CDR2 encoded by the germline V gene are SQVTM and ANQGSEA. The sample was run on an Illumina NovaSeq 6000. TCR cDNA was synthesized by 5'RACE template switching, which introduced a universal primer site and unique molecular identifiers. Priming for cDNA synthesis came from both the TCR alpha and TCR beta constant segments. Library amplification involved two PCR steps, and the second step added sample barcodes and sequencing adapters. Libraries were sequenced on Illumina HiSeq 2500 (2x100 bp) or NovaSeq (2x150 bp). Per the original workflow: Demultiplexing of reads and collapsing into UMI consensus sequences were performed with MIGEC, and V(D)J alignment was carried out with MiXCR. Using edgeR on replicate PBMC samples, clonotypes were called vaccine-responding if FDR was below 0.01 and the log2 fold change was above 5 up to day 15. CD4 or CD8 identity was assigned to each bulk clonotype according to whether the clonotype was present at higher abundance in the sequenced CD4 repertoire or the sequenced CD8 repertoire. TCRdb took the public reads, trimmed them with fastp at Q25, ran MiXCR for clone calling and kept in-frame beta chains. Identical CDR3 protein sequences are pooled into one entry, listed with their most common genes and DNA. These V and J calls originate from TCRdb's pipeline instead of the authors' own analysis. This sample lists some 350,000 distinct CDR3 sequences; 3% to 4.5% were detected once. 20% to 25% of the sample comes from the top ten.

The source of the sample is a study of T cells after yellow fever vaccination (dated by TCRdb to about 2019). In terms of the full investigation: The SMART-Seq v4 Ultra Low Input RNA kit was used to prepare libraries from fractions with low cell numbers. To track T-cell clones before and after primary and booster YFV17D yellow fever vaccination, bulk TCR alpha and beta repertoires were sequenced longitudinally. Blood samples were taken at several timepoints before and after primary and secondary immunization, and bulk PBMC replicates and cell subsets were isolated. Two healthy male donors made up the cohort, one aged 18 to 29 years and the other aged 30 to 39 years.

What the work shows at the level of the full study, not this receptor alone: A small fraction of clonotypes appeared in both the CD4 and CD8 compartments, likely as a result of convergent recombination. Compared with the primary T-cell response, the secondary T-cell response was weaker but faster, peaking on day 5 rather than day 15. After the booster, most clones that had expanded after primary vaccination were detected again (over 95% of CD4 and around 88% of CD8), suggesting broad maintenance of memory. Only two donors were included in the study, so the extent to which the findings can be generalized is limited. FACS-sorted repertoires could contain abundant contaminating clonotypes from the bulk population, so computational filtering was required.

The chain employs TRBV29-1 and TRBJ2-5; the D gene identity is not certain. The clonotype originates from a man aged 18 to 35 who received the YFV17D yellow fever vaccine. The sample in question was PBMCs, obtained 5 days after the yellow fever booster vaccination. The sequence in DNA is TGCAGCGTTCTTCGTTTGATTGAAGAGACCCAGTACTTC. Its translation reads: CSVLRLIEETQYF.